Following are 2 T cell receptor beta chains from one sample sequenced in a study of T cells in localized non-small cell lung cancer. Generated by immunoSEQ multiplex PCR, the TCRdb table keeps only in-frame clones and is missing some. In the table there are about 79,000 clones, almost 85% of which are singletons. The input for sequencing was peripheral blood, taken before any cancer treatment. These receptors were taken from a female donor over 55 with stage I lung adenocarcinoma.

This chain joins TRBV5-1 and TRBJ1-1; D is uncertain. The CDR3 is 13 amino acids. The V end was cut by 6 bases, the J end by 3 bases, with 12 bases between. CDR1 is SGHRS, CDR2 YFSETQ, per germline. CDR3 bases: TGCGCCAGCAACGAGGACGCAGACACTGAAGCTTTCTTT. Translated, it gives CASNEDADTEAFF.

This chain connects TRBV5-1 to TRBJ2-5, with a tentative D call TRBD1 (7 bases). The J call may be wrong; the DNA end is better matched by TRBJ2-7. Germline V gene lookup returns CDR1 SGHRS and CDR2 YFSETQ. This CDR3 region has 16 residues. CDR3 DNA: TGCGCCAGCAGCTTGGCCGGGGGACAGAGCTCCTACGAGCAGTACTTC. It translates to CASSLAGGQSSYEQYF.